The 14 T cell receptor beta chains in this list originate from one sample, sequenced in a study of metastatic and nonmetastatic thyroid tumors. From the PCR reads, TCRdb re-called clones with MiXCR. The table includes under 50,000 clones, around 30% detected once. Every patient underwent thyroid surgery untreated. Input material: blood. Receptors originate from a male donor with papillary thyroid cancer or a benign thyroid nodule (not recorded which). Some clones in this sample may be carry-over from other donors' samples.

This clone occurred a few times. This sample includes further DNA sequences coding for the same CDR3. This sequence joins TRBV2 and TRBJ2-1, with TRBD2 matching over 7 bases. The CDR3 consists of 15 residues. V was clipped by 4 bases and J by 6 bases; unmatched bases: 9. The germline gives CDR1 SNHLY, CDR2 FYNNEI. CDR3 coding DNA: TGTGCCAGCAGTGTGGAGGCTAGCGGTGCCAATGAGCAGTTCTTC. Encoded protein: CASSVEASGANEQFF.

Details on this clone: One junction end does not reproduce the germline sequence, and a read error may be involved. The chain has TRBV15 and TRBJ1-2; D is possibly TRBD1 (6 bases). The CDR3 loop spans 13 amino acids. Germline assignment: CDR1 LNHNV and CDR2 YYDKDF (reference sequence). The CDR3 nucleotides read TGTGCCACCATCAGAGCGACAGGCTATGGCTACACCTTC. Encoded protein: CATIRATGYGYTF.

The chain is built from TRBV7-2 and TRBJ2-6; no clear D. The CDR3 length is 15 residues. V lost 1 base and J 1 base, leaving 5 bases between the germline ends. Germline lookup yields CDR1 SGHTA and CDR2 FQGNSA. This CDR3 is CASSLGPSGANVLTF. Written as DNA, the CDR3 is TGTGCCAGCAGCTTAGGCCCGTCTGGGGCCAACGTCCTGACTTTC. The whole variable domain, filled in from reference TRBV7-2 and TRBJ2-6, reads GAGVSQSPSNKVTEKGKDVELRCDPISGHTALYWYRQSLGQGLEFLIYFQGNSAPDKSGLPSDRFSAERTGGSVSTLTIQRTQQEDSAVYLCASSLGPSGANVLTFGAGSRLTVL.

This clone was seen a handful of times. The CDR3 reads CATSDPRQGNDEQYF. CDR3 in DNA: TGTGCCACCAGTGACCCCAGGCAGGGGAATGACGAGCAGTACTTC. The chain links TRBV24-1 to TRBJ2-7, with D possibly TRBD1 on 6 matching bases. Between the trimmed V and J ends, which lost 4 bases and 5 bases, there was a span of 17 bases. The CDR3 is 15 residues long. CDR1 is KGHDR, CDR2 SFDVKD, per germline.

This clone was detected only once. The CDR3 loop reads CASSQGLTEANYGYTF. In DNA form, the CDR3 reads TGTGCCAGCAGCCAAGGATTGACAGAAGCTAACTATGGCTACACCTTC. This rearrangement joins TRBV3-1 to TRBJ1-2, with TRBD1 as a possible D gene (5 bases). The germline gives CDR1 LGHDT, CDR2 YNNKEL (reference sequence). V lost 1 base to trimming and J lost 0 bases, with 12 bases between them. CDR3 size: 16 residues. The full variable domain, with the rest looked up from reference TRBV3-1 and TRBJ1-2, is DTAVSQTPKYLVTQMGNDKSIKCEQNLGHDTMYWYKQDSKKFLKIMFSYNNKELIINETVPNRFSPKSPDKAHLNLHINSLELGDSAVYFCASSQGLTEANYGYTFGSGTRLTVV.

The chain recombines TRBV7-2 with TRBJ2-1; the D gene is possibly TRBD2 (5 bases). The CDR3 is made up of 14 amino acids. Trimming removed 2 bases at V and 11 bases at J, with 16 bases between. Germline-derived CDR1 and CDR2 are SGHTA and FQGNSA. CDR3 in DNA: TGTGCCAGCAGCTTACCCTCGAGCGGAGGCCAGCAGTTCTTC. It yields the protein CASSLPSSGGQQFF.

This clone is classed as medium-sized. This chain uses TRBV20-1 with TRBJ2-7, with 8 bases identical to TRBD2. V dropped 2 bases and J dropped 1; count of bases not matched to a gene: 4. Germline CDR1 is DFQATT and CDR2 is SNEGSKA (reference sequence). CDR3 length: 14 residues. CDR3 sequence: CSARSGRVSYEQYF. The CDR3 DNA follows: TGCAGTGCTAGAAGCGGGAGAGTGTCCTACGAGCAGTACTTC.

This clone was seen at least ten times. This chain joins TRBV5-1 and TRBJ1-1, with D unresolved. Germline CDR1 is SGHRS and CDR2 is YFSETQ. The V gene lost 0 bases and the J gene lost 1 base, with 7 bases spanning the gap. This CDR3 is 14 amino acids long. The CDR3 loop reads CASSLGRKNTEAFF. CDR3 DNA sequence: TGCGCCAGCAGCTTGGGACGGAAGAACACTGAAGCTTTCTTT.

This clone was counted between two and nine times. The V and J genes are TRBV29-1 and TRBJ2-7; the D is unclear. Germline V gene lookup returns CDR1 SQVTM and CDR2 ANQGSEA. This CDR3 is 13 amino acids long. The V end was cut by 7 bases, the J end by 4 bases, with 17 bases between. CDR3 in DNA: TGCAGCGGGTGCGCCAGTTTAGGTTACGAGCAGTACTTC. Amino acids: CSGCASLGYEQYF.

In its sample, this clone ranks as medium-sized (0.01 to 0.1%). The chain employs TRBV20-1 and TRBJ2-1; 7 nucleotides match TRBD2. The CDR3 extends over 14 amino acids. Germline V gene sequence: CDR1 DFQATT, CDR2 SNEGSKA (reference sequence). Losses at the gene ends were 1 base for V and 7 bases for J; bases not matched to a gene: 7. CDR3 sequence reads: CSARGVGGLNEQFF. CDR3 coding DNA: TGCAGTGCTAGAGGGGTGGGAGGGTTGAATGAGCAGTTCTTC.

This chain connects TRBV6-1 to TRBJ1-1; no definite D call. Trimming removed 7 bases from V and 3 bases from J, with 9 bases in between. The length of the CDR3 is 12 residues. The germline V gene has CDR1 MNHNS and CDR2 SASEGT. In nucleotides, the CDR3 is TGTGCCAGCAAAGCGGAATACACTGAAGCTTTCTTT. Translating it yields CASKAEYTEAFF.

This clone was counted ten times or more. This sequence joins TRBV28 and TRBJ2-2; no firm D call. In germline, CDR1 is MDHEN, CDR2 SYDVKM. V lost 3 bases to trimming and J lost 6 bases, with 2 bases between them. CDR3 length equals 11 residues. The chain's CDR3 is CASSLAGELFF. The CDR3 nucleotides read TGTGCCAGCAGTTTGGCCGGGGAGCTGTTTTTT.

Turning to this clone: Other DNA sequences from this sample encode an identical CDR3 as well. This sequence joins TRBV18 and TRBJ2-7, with D uncertain. Germline loops: CDR1 KGHSH, CDR2 LQKENI. V was trimmed by 3 bases and J by 1 base, leaving 10 bases between them. CDR3 length: 14 amino acids. CDR3 coding DNA: TGTGCCAGCTCACCGTCGCAACAGTCCTACGAGCAGTACTTC. It yields the protein CASSPSQQSYEQYF.

The rearrangement links TRBV28 to TRBJ1-4, with D unresolved. V was pared by 2 bases and J by 7 bases, with 2 bases between. The CDR3 extends over 11 amino acids. Per germline, CDR1 MDHEN and CDR2 SYDVKM. CDR3 DNA: TGTGCCAGCAGTTTAGGTGAAAAACTGTTTTTT. The encoded protein is CASSLGEKLFF.